Included here is one T cell receptor (beta chain) sequence, with context. TCRdb's copy holds only in-frame clones and misses some; the assay was immunoSEQ multiplex PCR. The data show roughly 500,000 clones, 75% to 85% seen once. The sample belongs to a study of shared T cell receptors in the human thymus. Germline values: CDR1 LGHNA, CDR2 YSLEER. Trimming stripped 2 bases from V and 3 bases from J, with 11 bases between. The CDR3 is 15 residues long. These data also formed part of another study, on human thymus T cells. Turning to that study: Thymus pieces cut out during corrective heart surgery were the tissue that was used. Apparent skewing of V and J gene usage characterized both thymic and blood repertoires.

The chain employs TRBV4-3 and TRBJ2-1, with D possibly being TRBD2 (6 bases). The sequenced sample was thymocytes. This TCR derives from a boy under three years old with a congenital heart defect. The CDR3, as DNA: TGCGCCAGCAGCCAACAGCTAGCGCACTACAATGAGCAGTTCTTC. Residues: CASSQQLAHYNEQFF.